The T cell receptor (beta chain) under discussion was sequenced for a study of blood T cell repertoires in COVID-19. This CDR3 has 12 residues. Germline V gene data show CDR1 as LNHDA and CDR2 as SQIVND (reference sequence). V was clipped by 9 bases and J by 4 bases; unmatched bases: 5. Measured with immunoSEQ multiplex PCR; TCRdb has only the in-frame clones, and not every one. Seen here are about 140,000 clones, around 80% observed once, and the top ten hold roughly 5.6%. The TCR sequence derives from a woman aged 45 to 65 who had recovered from COVID-19. V and J are TRBV19 and TRBJ1-2; 7 bases line up with TRBD1. Sequencing used PBMCs or T cells enriched from blood (not recorded which). The DNA of the CDR3 is TGTGCCAGGCAGGGGACAGCCTATGGCTACACCTTC. Translation gives CARQGTAYGYTF.